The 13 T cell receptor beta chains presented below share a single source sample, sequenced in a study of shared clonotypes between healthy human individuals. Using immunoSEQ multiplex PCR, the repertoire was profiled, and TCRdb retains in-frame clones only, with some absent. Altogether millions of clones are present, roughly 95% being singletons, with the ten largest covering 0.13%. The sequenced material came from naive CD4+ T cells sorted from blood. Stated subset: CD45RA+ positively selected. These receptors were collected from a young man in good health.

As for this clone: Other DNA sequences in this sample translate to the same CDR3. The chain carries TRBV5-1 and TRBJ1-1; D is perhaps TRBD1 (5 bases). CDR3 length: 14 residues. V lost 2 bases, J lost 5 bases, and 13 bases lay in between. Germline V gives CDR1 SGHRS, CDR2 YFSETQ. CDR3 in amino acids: CASSLGQGGTEAFF. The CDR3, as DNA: TGCGCCAGCAGCTTAGGGCAGGGAGGGACTGAAGCTTTCTTT.

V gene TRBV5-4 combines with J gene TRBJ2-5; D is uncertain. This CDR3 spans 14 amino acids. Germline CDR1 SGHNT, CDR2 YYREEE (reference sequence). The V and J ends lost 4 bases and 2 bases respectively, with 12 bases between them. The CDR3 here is CASSPTGMQETQYF. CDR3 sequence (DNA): TGTGCCAGCAGCCCGACTGGGATGCAAGAGACCCAGTACTTC. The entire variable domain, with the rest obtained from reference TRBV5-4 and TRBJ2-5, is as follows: ETGVTQSPTHLIKTRGQQVTLRCSSQSGHNTVSWYQQALGQGPQFIFQYYREEENGRGNFPPRFSGLQFPNYSSELNVNALELDDSALYLCASSPTGMQETQYFGPGTRLLVL.

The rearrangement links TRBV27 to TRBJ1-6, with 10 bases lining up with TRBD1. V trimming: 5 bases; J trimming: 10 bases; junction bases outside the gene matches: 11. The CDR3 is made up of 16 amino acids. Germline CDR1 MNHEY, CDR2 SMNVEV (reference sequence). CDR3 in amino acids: CASSQGRQGAGSPLHF. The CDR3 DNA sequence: TGTGCCAGCAGTCAAGGACGACAGGGGGCGGGGTCACCCCTCCACTTT.

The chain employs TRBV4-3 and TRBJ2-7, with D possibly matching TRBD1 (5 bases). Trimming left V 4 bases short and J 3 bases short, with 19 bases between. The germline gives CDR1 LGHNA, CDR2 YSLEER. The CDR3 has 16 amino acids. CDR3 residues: CASSPAQGSVNYEQYF. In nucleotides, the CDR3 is TGCGCCAGCAGCCCCGCTCAGGGCTCAGTTAACTACGAGCAGTACTTC.

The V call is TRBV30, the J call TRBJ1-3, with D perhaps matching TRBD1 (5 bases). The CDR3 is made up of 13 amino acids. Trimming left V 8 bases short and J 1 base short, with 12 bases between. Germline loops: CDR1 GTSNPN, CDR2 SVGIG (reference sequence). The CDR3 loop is CAQLGGSGNTIYF. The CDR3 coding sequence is TGTGCCCAGCTTGGGGGGTCTGGAAACACCATATATTTT.

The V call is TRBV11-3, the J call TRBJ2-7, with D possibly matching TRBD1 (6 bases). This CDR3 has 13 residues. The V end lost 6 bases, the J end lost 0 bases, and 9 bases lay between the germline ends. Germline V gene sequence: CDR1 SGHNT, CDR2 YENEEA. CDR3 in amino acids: CASSKDSSYEQYF. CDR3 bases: TGTGCCAGCAGTAAGGACAGCTCCTACGAGCAGTACTTC.

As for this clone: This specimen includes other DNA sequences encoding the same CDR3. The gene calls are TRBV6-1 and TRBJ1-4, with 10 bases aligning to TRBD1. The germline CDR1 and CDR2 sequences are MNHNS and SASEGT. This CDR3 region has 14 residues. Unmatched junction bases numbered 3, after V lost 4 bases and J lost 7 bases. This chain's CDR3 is CASSGTGGGEKLFF. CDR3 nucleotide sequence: TGTGCCAGCAGTGGGACAGGGGGGGGTGAAAAACTGTTTTTT.

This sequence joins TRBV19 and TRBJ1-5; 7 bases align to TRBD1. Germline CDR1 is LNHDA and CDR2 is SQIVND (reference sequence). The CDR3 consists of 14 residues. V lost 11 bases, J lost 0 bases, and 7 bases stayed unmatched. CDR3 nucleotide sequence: TGTGCCGGGGGACAGTCTTATAGCAATCAGCCCCAGCATTTT. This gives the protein CAGGQSYSNQPQHF.

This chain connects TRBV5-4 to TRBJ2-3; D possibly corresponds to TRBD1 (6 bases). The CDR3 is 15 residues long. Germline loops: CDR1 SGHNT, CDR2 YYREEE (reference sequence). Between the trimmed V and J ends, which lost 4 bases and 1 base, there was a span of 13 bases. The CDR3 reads CASSPTGGGTDTQYF. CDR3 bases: TGTGCCAGCAGCCCGACAGGCGGCGGCACAGATACGCAGTATTTT.

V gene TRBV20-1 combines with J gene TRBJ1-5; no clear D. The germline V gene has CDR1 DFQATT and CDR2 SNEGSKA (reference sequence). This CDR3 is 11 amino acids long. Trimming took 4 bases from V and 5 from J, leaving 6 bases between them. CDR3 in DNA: TGCAGTGCTATGAATGATCAGCCCCAGCATTTT. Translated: CSAMNDQPQHF.

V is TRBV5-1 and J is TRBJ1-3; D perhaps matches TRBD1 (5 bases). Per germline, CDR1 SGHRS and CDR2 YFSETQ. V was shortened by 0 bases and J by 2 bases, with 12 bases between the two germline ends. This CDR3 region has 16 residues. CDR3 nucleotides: TGCGCCAGCAGCTTGGAAGGTGGGGGTACTGGAAACACCATATATTTT. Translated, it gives CASSLEGGGTGNTIYF.

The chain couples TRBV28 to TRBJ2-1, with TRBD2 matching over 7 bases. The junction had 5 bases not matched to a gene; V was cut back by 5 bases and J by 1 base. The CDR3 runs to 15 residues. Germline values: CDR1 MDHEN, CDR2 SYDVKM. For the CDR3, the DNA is TGTGCCAGCAGTCGGGGGGACGGGTCCTACAATGAGCAGTTCTTC. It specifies CASSRGDGSYNEQFF. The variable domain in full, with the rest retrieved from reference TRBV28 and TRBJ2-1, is DVKVTQSSRYLVKRTGEKVFLECVQDMDHENMFWYRQDPGLGLRLIYFSYDVKMKEKGDIPEGYSVSREKKERFSLILESASTNQTSMYLCASSRGDGSYNEQFFGPGTRLTVL.

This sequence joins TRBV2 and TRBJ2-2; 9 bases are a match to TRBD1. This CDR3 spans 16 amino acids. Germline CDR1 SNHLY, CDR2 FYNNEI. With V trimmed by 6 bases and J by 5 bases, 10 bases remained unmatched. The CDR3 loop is CASSRGTGSITGELFF. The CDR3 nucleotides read TGTGCCAGCAGCCGAGGGACAGGGTCAATAACCGGGGAGCTGTTTTTT.